The rows below give T cell receptor beta chains drawn from one sample of a study of immune evolution from preneoplasia to lung adenocarcinoma. The repertoire was sequenced with immunoSEQ multiplex PCR; TCRdb's copy has only in-frame clones and lacks some. The repertoire has 37,000 or so clones, roughly 74% of them found once; the top ten carry about 6%. The sequencing input was FFPE invasive lung adenocarcinoma tissue. These receptors all stem from a person in their sixties with lung adenocarcinoma. CDR3s include the opening cysteine and the closing phenylalanine or tryptophan. D genes are given only for firm matches. Not all rows give a size; the values are once, few, many and, for expanded clones, a class.

>TRBJ2-1|-|TRBV4-2|-
CASSDGGQRNNEQFF
>TRBJ2-7|-|TRBV11-2|-
CASSRNSPDEQYF
>TRBJ1-5|-|TRBV10-2|-
CASSESRGGNQPQHF
>TRBJ2-7|-|TRBV4-1|TRBD2
CASSLGTSGIYEQYF
>TRBJ2-7|-|TRBV5-1|TRBD1
CASKRDRAYEQYF
>TRBJ1-1|-|TRBV7-9|TRBD1
CASTSGGRTEAFF
>TRBJ2-1|-|TRBV7-3|-
CASSLTPDNEQFF
>TRBJ1-2|-|TRBV30|-
CAGARKSQYGYTF
>TRBJ2-3|few|TRBV29-1|-
CSVDPSDTQYF
>TRBJ1-5|medium-sized|TRBV2|-
CASSRDSNQPQHF
>TRBJ1-4|-|TRBV6-5|-
CASSYATAGEKLFF
>TRBJ1-2|-|TRBV28|TRBD1
CASRVGQGNYGYTF
>TRBJ2-2|-|TRBV2|-
CASKELHTGELFF
>TRBJ1-5|-|TRBV19|-
CASSPSGDQPQHF